These T cell receptor beta chains were read from a single sample in a study of T cells in localized non-small cell lung cancer. The method was immunoSEQ multiplex PCR; TCRdb's version includes in-frame clones alone and lacks a portion of them. The sample yields 2,800 or so clones, approximately 20% seen once. Sequenced here: lung tumor tissue, sampled before any cancer treatment. The receptors originated from a man aged 40 to 70 with stage I squamous cell lung carcinoma. CDR3s include the opening cysteine and the closing phenylalanine or tryptophan. The D gene is left open where the match is weak. Clone sizes are given selectively: once, few, many, or a class where the clone is expanded.

TRBD1,TRBJ1-4,NA,TRBV6-8,TGTGCCAGCAGCCGCATCCGGGACAGCGAAAAACTGTTTTTT,CASSRIRDSEKLFF
NA,TRBJ2-5,few,TRBV7-2,TGTGCCAGCACCCATGCTTCCCAAGAGACCCAGTACTTC,CASTHASQETQYF
TRBD1,TRBJ2-5,NA,TRBV28,TGTGCCAGCAGCCGTGGACAGGGAAGGGAGACCCAGTACTTC,CASSRGQGRETQYF
TRBD2,TRBJ2-6,few,TRBV19,TGTGCCAGTAGTGCCGGGGGACTAGCGGGGGGGCTTTCCGGGGCCAACGTCCTGACTTTC,CASSAGGLAGGLSGANVLTF
TRBD2,TRBJ2-1,NA,TRBV9,TGTGCCAGCAGCGCGAGACTAGCCAACAAAGGTGAGCAGTTCTTC,CASSARLANKGEQFF
NA,TRBJ1-1,few,TRBV23-1,TGCGCCAGCAGCTTGACGGTCCACACTGAAGCTTTCTTT,CASSLTVHTEAFF
TRBD1,TRBJ2-3,few,TRBV9,TGTGCCAGCAGAGGACAGGGGGAAGATACGCAGTATTTT,CASRGQGEDTQYF
NA,TRBJ2-3,many,TRBV11-3,TGTGCCAGCAGCCTCCAAGGCGGGCCAGATACGCAGTATTTT,CASSLQGGPDTQYF
NA,TRBJ2-5,NA,TRBV30,TGTGCCTGGAGCGGTGGCGGTCCTTCACAAGAGACCCAGTACTTC,CAWSGGGPSQETQYF
NA,TRBJ1-2,NA,TRBV28,TGTGCCAGCAGTTACCGCGGGCTTCTCTGGTTTTATGGCTACACCTTC,CASSYRGLLWFYGYTF
NA,TRBJ2-5,large,TRBV11-3,TGTGCCAGCAGCCCTCTGGGGAGCGGTGGAGAGACCCAGTACTTC,CASSPLGSGGETQYF
TRBD1,TRBJ2-5,NA,TRBV19,TGTGCCAGTATGGGACAGGGGTTAGAGACCCAGTACTTC,CASMGQGLETQYF
TRBD1,TRBJ1-5,NA,TRBV11-3,TGTGCTAGCAGCTTAGATATGGAGACAGGGAATCAGCCCCAGCATTTT,CASSLDMETGNQPQHF
TRBD2,TRBJ2-2,NA,TRBV11-3,TGTGCCAGCAGCTCGATAAGCGGGGGCACCGGGGAGCTGTTTTTT,CASSSISGGTGELFF
TRBD1,TRBJ1-2,medium-sized,TRBV6-8,TGTGCCAGCCTTAGCCCGGGACAGGCATATGGCTACACCTTC,CASLSPGQAYGYTF
TRBD1,TRBJ1-1,NA,TRBV29-1,TGCAGCGTCCAAGTATCGTCAGGGGGAGCTTTCTTT,CSVQVSSGGAFF
NA,TRBJ2-2,few,TRBV9,TGTGCCAGCAGTGTCGCTCACACCGGGGAGCTGTTTTTT,CASSVAHTGELFF
NA,TRBJ1-5,NA,TRBV28,TGTGCCAGCAGTTGGCAGGGGCGCAATCAGCCCCAGCATTTT,CASSWQGRNQPQHF
NA,TRBJ1-1,few,TRBV6-8,TGTGCCAGCAGCCAACTAACTGGTGAGACTGAAGCTTTCTTT,CASSQLTGETEAFF
NA,TRBJ1-5,NA,TRBV6-8,TGTGCCAGCAGTTATTACCAGCCTATAGTGAGCAATCAGCCCCAGCATTTT,CASSYYQPIVSNQPQHF
TRBD1,TRBJ2-1,NA,TRBV28,TGTGCCAGCAGTCCGCGGACAGGGGGCTTTGAGCAGTTCTTC,CASSPRTGGFEQFF
TRBD1,TRBJ1-2,NA,TRBV6-8,TGTGCCAGCAGTTTAGACAGGGAGGGAGGCTACACCTTC,CASSLDREGGYTF
TRBD2,TRBJ2-3,NA,TRBV11-3,TGTGCCAGCAGCTCGACTAGCGGGGTGGCAGATACGCAGTATTTT,CASSSTSGVADTQYF
NA,TRBJ2-5,NA,TRBV30,TGTGCCTACTCCACTCCTTCGGTTAAGACCCAGTACTTC,CAYSTPSVKTQYF
NA,TRBJ2-7,large,TRBV11-3,TGTGCCAGCAGCTTAGGCCCAACCGGGCATCTACTATACGAGCAGTACTTC,CASSLGPTGHLLYEQYF
TRBD2,TRBJ2-1,few,TRBV6-8,TGTGCCAGTGCGGGGGACCTACATGAGCAGTTCTTC,CASAGDLHEQFF
NA,TRBJ1-6,NA,TRBV30,TGTGCTTCCGGGACTTCCCAGAGTTATAATTCACCCCTCCACTTT,CASGTSQSYNSPLHF